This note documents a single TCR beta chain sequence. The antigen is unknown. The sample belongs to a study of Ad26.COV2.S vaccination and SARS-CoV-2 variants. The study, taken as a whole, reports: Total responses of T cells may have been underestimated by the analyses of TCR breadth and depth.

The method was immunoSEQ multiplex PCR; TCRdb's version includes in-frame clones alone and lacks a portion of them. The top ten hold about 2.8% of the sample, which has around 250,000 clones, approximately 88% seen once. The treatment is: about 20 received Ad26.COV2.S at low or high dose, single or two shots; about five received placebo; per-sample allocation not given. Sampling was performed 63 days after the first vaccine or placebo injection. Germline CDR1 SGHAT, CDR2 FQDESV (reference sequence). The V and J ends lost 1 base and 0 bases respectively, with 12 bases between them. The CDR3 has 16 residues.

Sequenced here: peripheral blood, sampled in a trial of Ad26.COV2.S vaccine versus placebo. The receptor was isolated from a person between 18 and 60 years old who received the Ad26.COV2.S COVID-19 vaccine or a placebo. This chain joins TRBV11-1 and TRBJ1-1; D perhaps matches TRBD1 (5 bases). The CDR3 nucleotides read TGTGCCAGCAGCTTAGATGCAGGGTACATGAACACTGAAGCTTTCTTT. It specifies CASSLDAGYMNTEAFF.